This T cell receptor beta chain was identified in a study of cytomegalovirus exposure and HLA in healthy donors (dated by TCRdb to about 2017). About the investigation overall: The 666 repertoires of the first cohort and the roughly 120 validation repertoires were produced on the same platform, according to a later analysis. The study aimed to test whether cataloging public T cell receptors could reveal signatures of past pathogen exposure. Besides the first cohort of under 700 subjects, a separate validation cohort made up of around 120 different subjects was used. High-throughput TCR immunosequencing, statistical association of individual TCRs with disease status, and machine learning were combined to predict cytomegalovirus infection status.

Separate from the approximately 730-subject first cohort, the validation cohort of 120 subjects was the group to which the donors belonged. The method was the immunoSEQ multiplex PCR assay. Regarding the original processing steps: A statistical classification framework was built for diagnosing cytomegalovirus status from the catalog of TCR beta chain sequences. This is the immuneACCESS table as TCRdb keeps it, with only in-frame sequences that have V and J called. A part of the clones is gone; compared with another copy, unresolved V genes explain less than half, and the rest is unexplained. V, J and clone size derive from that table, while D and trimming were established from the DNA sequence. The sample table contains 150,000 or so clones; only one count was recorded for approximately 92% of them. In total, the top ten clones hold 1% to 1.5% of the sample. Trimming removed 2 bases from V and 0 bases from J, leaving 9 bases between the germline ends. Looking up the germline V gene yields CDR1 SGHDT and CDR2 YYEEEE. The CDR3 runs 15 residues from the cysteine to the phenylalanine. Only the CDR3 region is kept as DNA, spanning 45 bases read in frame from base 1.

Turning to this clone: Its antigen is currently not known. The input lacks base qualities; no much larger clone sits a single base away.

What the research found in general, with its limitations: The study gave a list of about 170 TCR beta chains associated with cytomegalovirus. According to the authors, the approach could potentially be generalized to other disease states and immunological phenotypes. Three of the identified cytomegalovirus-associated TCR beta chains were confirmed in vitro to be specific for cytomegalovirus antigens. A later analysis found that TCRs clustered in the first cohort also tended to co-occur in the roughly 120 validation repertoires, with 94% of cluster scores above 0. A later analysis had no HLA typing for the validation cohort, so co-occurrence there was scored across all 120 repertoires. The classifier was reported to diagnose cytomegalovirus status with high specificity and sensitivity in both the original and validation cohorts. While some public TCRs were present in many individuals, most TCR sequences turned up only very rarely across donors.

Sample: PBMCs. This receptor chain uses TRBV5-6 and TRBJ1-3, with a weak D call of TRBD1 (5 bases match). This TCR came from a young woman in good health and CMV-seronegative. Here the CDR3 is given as CASSFPGISGNTIYF. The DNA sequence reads TGTGCCAGCAGCTTTCCAGGGATCTCTGGAAACACCATATATTTT.